Listed here are 19 T cell receptor beta chains from one sample, sequenced in a study of cytomegalovirus exposure and HLA in healthy donors. It was with 60 Vbeta and 13 Jbeta primers that the PCR ran. The method was immunoSEQ multiplex PCR; TCRdb's version includes in-frame clones alone and lacks a portion of them. The repertoire holds about 120,000 clones, with 77% as singletons. Sequencing used PBMCs. The receptors were sampled from a man aged 45-65 years in good health and CMV-seropositive.

The chain's CDR3 is CASSLWGTGGQNSPLHF. CDR3 nucleotide sequence: TGTGCCAGCAGCTTATGGGGGACAGGCGGCCAAAATTCACCCCTCCACTTT. This chain uses TRBV7-2 with TRBJ1-6; 8 bases map to TRBD1. Per the germline V gene, CDR1 is SGHTA and CDR2 is FQGNSA. With 2 bases clipped from V and 7 bases from J, the junction kept 10 bases outside the gene matches. The length of the CDR3 is 17 residues.

The chain is built from TRBV5-1 and TRBJ2-3, with TRBD2 identical over 8 bases. The CDR3 runs 14 residues. V shed 8 bases and J 1 base; nucleotides not matched to a gene: 6. Per the germline V gene, CDR1 is SGHRS and CDR2 is YFSETQ. CDR3 sequence (DNA): TGCGCCAGTCGGGGGGGCCGAGGCACAGATACGCAGTATTTT. Translation: CASRGGRGTDTQYF.

The V gene is TRBV6-5, the J gene TRBJ2-5, with 7 bases that match TRBD2. This CDR3 spans 15 amino acids. Germline lookup yields CDR1 MNHEY and CDR2 SVGAGI. The V and J ends lost 6 bases and 11 bases, in that order; junction bases with no gene match: 18. The CDR3 protein is CASSPGASGPGWQYF. The CDR3 nucleotides read TGTGCCAGCAGCCCGGGCGCTAGCGGTCCGGGGTGGCAGTACTTC.

This clone was recorded a few times. This rearrangement joins TRBV10-3 to TRBJ1-1; D remains ambiguous. V lost 11 bases and J 4 bases, leaving 20 bases between the germline ends. The CDR3 extends over 14 amino acids. Germline V CDR1 and CDR2: ENHRY, SYGVKD. As DNA, the CDR3 is TGTGCCCTTTCCTCCGGCAGATCGGGCACTGAAGCTTTCTTT. As protein: CALSSGRSGTEAFF.

V gene TRBV19 combines with J gene TRBJ1-5; perhaps TRBD1 as D (6 bases). Germline values: CDR1 LNHDA, CDR2 SQIVND (reference sequence). V lost 0 bases, J lost 7 bases, and 16 bases lay in between. The CDR3 has 16 amino acids. Here the CDR3 reads CASSIEGQPGRQPQHF. Here the CDR3 DNA reads TGTGCCAGTAGTATAGAAGGACAGCCCGGAAGACAGCCCCAGCATTTT.

This clone was seen only a few times. The chain carries TRBV6-1 and TRBJ1-6; maybe TRBD1 (6 bases). This CDR3 region has 15 residues. Germline V gene lookup returns CDR1 MNHNS and CDR2 SASEGT. The ends were cut back, 6 bases at V and 5 bases at J, with 14 bases in the middle. CDR3 in amino acids: CASREPGQDNSPLHF. The CDR3 DNA reads TGTGCCAGCAGGGAACCGGGACAAGATAATTCACCCCTCCACTTT.

J is TRBJ2-6 and V is TRBV5-1, with 7 bases identical to TRBD1. The CDR3 spans 16 residues. The trim removed 4 bases at V and 1 base at J, leaving 5 bases unmatched. CDR1 and CDR2 from the germline V gene are SGHRS and YFSETQ. The CDR3 DNA is TGCGCCAGCAGCATGACAGGGCAATCTGGGGCCAACGTCCTGACTTTC. It is translated as CASSMTGQSGANVLTF.

The gene calls are TRBV2 and TRBJ1-2, with a tentative D call TRBD1 (6 bases). This CDR3 is 13 amino acids long. V was shortened by 6 bases and J by 5 bases, with 13 bases between the two germline ends. Germline lookup yields CDR1 SNHLY and CDR2 FYNNEI. The CDR3 DNA reads as TGTGCCAGCAGGGTGACAGGCCCATATGGCTACACCTTC. As protein: CASRVTGPYGYTF.

The V gene is TRBV9, the J gene TRBJ1-2; unclear D gene. V shed 0 bases and J shed 1 base, with 7 bases lying between them. Germline V lookup: CDR1 SGDLS, CDR2 YYNGEE. This CDR3 region has 14 residues. For the CDR3, the DNA is TGTGCCAGCAGCGTAGGCGACATTAACTATGGCTACACCTTC. This gives the protein CASSVGDINYGYTF. The complete variable domain, with remaining parts taken from reference TRBV9 and TRBJ1-2, reads DSGVTQTPKHLITATGQRVTLRCSPRSGDLSVYWYQQSLDQGLQFLIQYYNGEERAKGNILERFSAQQFPDLHSELNLSSLELGDSALYFCASSVGDINYGYTFGSGTRLTVV.

The table lists this clone with a count of one. The rearrangement links TRBV28 to TRBJ1-1, with D possibly matching TRBD1 (6 bases). Trimming took off 11 bases at V and 1 base at J, with 11 bases between the two ends. CDR3 length: 12 residues. Germline CDR1 reads MDHEN; CDR2 reads SYDVKM. The CDR3 loop is CAGGGANTEAFF. CDR3 bases: TGTGCCGGAGGGGGGGCGAACACTGAAGCTTTCTTT.

The CDR3 nucleotides are TGTGCCAGCAGCTGGGCCGGAGGGCAGCGGTACACTGAAGCTTTCTTT. It is translated as CASSWAGGQRYTEAFF. V is TRBV5-4 and J is TRBJ1-1; D remains unclear. Germline V gene lookup returns CDR1 SGHNT and CDR2 YYREEE (reference sequence). The CDR3 has 16 amino acids. Deletions cut 3 bases from V and 3 bases from J, with 18 bases between. The full variable domain, completed using reference TRBV5-4 and TRBJ1-1, is ETGVTQSPTHLIKTRGQQVTLRCSSQSGHNTVSWYQQALGQGPQFIFQYYREEENGRGNFPPRFSGLQFPNYSSELNVNALELDDSALYLCASSWAGGQRYTEAFFGQGTRLTVV.

The J gene is TRBJ2-5, the V gene TRBV29-1; 9 bases are shared with TRBD2. The DNA end lines up better with TRBJ2-7; the J call may be wrong. The germline V gene has CDR1 SQVTM and CDR2 ANQGSEA. This CDR3 has 13 residues. In DNA form, the CDR3 reads TGCAGCGCCAGACTAGCGGATACTTACGAGCAGTACTTC. Protein product: CSARLADTYEQYF.

The chain uses TRBV11-2 and TRBJ2-3; 10 nucleotides line up with TRBD1. The CDR3 runs 16 residues. V was clipped by 5 bases and J by 4 bases; unmatched bases: 9. Germline CDR1 is SGHAT and CDR2 is FQNNGV. The CDR3 sequence: CASSRRQGAFADTQYF. As DNA, the CDR3 is TGTGCCAGCAGCCGAAGACAGGGGGCGTTTGCAGATACGCAGTATTTT.

This clone was seen only once. This chain uses TRBV28 with TRBJ1-5; D is uncertain. Trimming took off 9 bases at V and 2 bases at J, with 11 bases between the two ends. The CDR3 has 13 residues. In germline, CDR1 is MDHEN, CDR2 SYDVKM. The CDR3 is CASRSNGNQPQHF. The DNA for the CDR3 is TGTGCCAGTCGAAGCAACGGCAATCAGCCCCAGCATTTT.

This clone has more than one count but fewer than ten. V is TRBV4-3 and J is TRBJ1-1; possible D gene TRBD1, 6 bases. Germline V gene sequence: CDR1 LGHNA, CDR2 YSLEER. V gave up 0 bases and J gave up 11 bases, with 13 bases separating them. The CDR3 has 13 residues. The CDR3, as DNA: TGCGCCAGCAGCCAAGATCAGGGCAGGGGCGCTTTCTTT. Its protein product is CASSQDQGRGAFF.

This chain uses TRBV4-1 with TRBJ1-6; D is undetermined. Germline CDR1 is MGHRA and CDR2 is YSYEKL. The V end lost 0 bases, the J end lost 9 bases, and 12 bases lay between the germline ends. There are 15 residues in the CDR3. In nucleotides, the CDR3 is TGCGCCAGCAGCCAAGAAGGGAGAGGGAGTTCACCCCTCCACTTT. It is translated as CASSQEGRGSSPLHF.

This chain joins TRBV7-2 and TRBJ2-5; D unresolved. The J call may be incorrect, as the DNA end agrees better with TRBJ2-7. Per the germline V gene, CDR1 is SGHTA and CDR2 is FQGNSA. The CDR3 consists of 13 residues. The CDR3 reads CASSLEAGYEQYF. The CDR3 region has the DNA TGTGCCAGCAGCTTAGAGGCAGGCTACGAGCAGTACTTC.

V is TRBV7-2 and J is TRBJ1-2; 8 nucleotides match TRBD1. This CDR3 contains 16 residues. Germline assignment: CDR1 SGHTA and CDR2 FQGNSA. The V segment lost 0 bases and the J segment 8 bases; nucleotides outside the gene matches: 11. DNA for the CDR3: TGTGCCAGCAGCTTAGCGATTGGGCAGGGGGCTGGAGGCTACACCTTC. Its translation: CASSLAIGQGAGGYTF.

The J gene is TRBJ2-3, the V gene TRBV10-3; no definite D call. Germline CDR1 reads ENHRY; CDR2 reads SYGVKD. CDR3 size: 17 residues. V lost 0 bases, J lost 2 bases, and 15 bases lay in between. The CDR3 DNA sequence: TGTGCCATCAGTGAGTCGAGTCCCCAGCGCGTCACAGATACGCAGTATTTT. It codes for CAISESSPQRVTDTQYF.